The subject of this entry is one TCR beta chain. What it binds is not known. Treatment of the sample: roughly 19 received Ad26.COV2.S at low or high dose, single or two shots; 5 received placebo; per-sample allocation not given. Samples were taken on day 63 after the first vaccine or placebo injection. Clones were sequenced by immunoSEQ multiplex PCR, and TCRdb holds only the in-frame ones, with some missing. The data show fewer than 500,000 clones, 90% seen once. The sample comes from a study of Ad26.COV2.S vaccination and SARS-CoV-2 variants. Study summary: Ad26.COV2.S given intramuscularly, once or twice 56 days apart. General study results and limits: Participants in the vaccine arm had higher spike-specific TCR breadth; placebo recipients had lower.

Trimming pared 3 bases from V and 7 bases from J, leaving 16 bases between. Per germline, CDR1 SGHNT and CDR2 YYREEE (reference sequence). This CDR3 contains 15 residues. The source was peripheral blood, collected in a trial of Ad26.COV2.S vaccine versus placebo. The V gene is TRBV5-4, the J gene TRBJ2-2; perhaps TRBD1 as D (6 bases). The source is a person aged 18-65 years who received the Ad26.COV2.S COVID-19 vaccine or a placebo. This chain's CDR3 is CASSSEGGTGGELFF. In DNA form, the CDR3 reads TGTGCCAGCAGCTCCGAAGGGGGAACGGGCGGGGAGCTGTTTTTT.